The next 30 T cell receptor beta chains were all read from a single sample in a study of T-cell memory formation after mild COVID-19. Each CDR3 protein is one row after TCRdb ran MiXCR on the 5' RACE reads. This table holds about 250,000 distinct CDR3 sequences, approximately 15% found once. Sequencing was done on a sample of PBMCs or a T cell subset sorted from them (not recorded which). The receptors shown here come from an adult woman who had mild COVID-19 (a few samples of this study predate the infection). Cell type and time point are not known.

The chain links TRBV28 to TRBJ2-5; D possibly corresponds to TRBD1 (6 bases). The CDR3 totals 13 residues. The germline V and J ends were trimmed by 5 bases and 5 bases, with 12 bases remaining between them. Germline CDR1 and CDR2: MDHEN and SYDVKM. The CDR3 coding sequence is TGTGCCAGCAGTCAGGGGTTCAGGGAGACCCAGTACTTC. It is translated as CASSQGFRETQYF.

Of note for this clonotype: Mismatch with germline at one junction end may stem from a read error. The chain uses TRBV12-3 or TRBV12-4 and TRBJ2-7; 9 positions match TRBD1. The CDR3 covers 15 residues. CDR3 DNA sequence: TGTGCCAGCAGTTTAAGGAACAGGGGGCTCTCCGAGCAGGCCTTC. This gives the protein CASSLRNRGLSEQAF.

This rearrangement joins TRBV3-1 to TRBJ2-3, with 11 nucleotides matching TRBD2. V was pared by 5 bases and J by 4 bases, with 8 bases of the junction left unmatched. Germline V lookup: CDR1 LGHDT, CDR2 YNNKEL (reference sequence). The length of the CDR3 is 16 residues. CDR3 DNA: TGTGCCAGCAGCTATATAGCGGGGGGGCTGGCAGATACGCAGTATTTT. Translated: CASSYIAGGLADTQYF.

This clonotype was seen a handful of times. The rearrangement links TRBV15 to TRBJ1-5; perhaps TRBD1 as D (5 bases). Trimming stripped 4 bases from V and 4 bases from J, with 8 bases between. The CDR3 contains 13 residues. The germline V gene encodes CDR1 LNHNV and CDR2 YYDKDF (reference sequence). Here the CDR3 reads CATSNGGNQPQHF. Written as DNA, the CDR3 is TGTGCCACCAGCAATGGGGGAAATCAGCCCCAGCATTTT.

This clonotype was observed a few times. J is TRBJ2-5 and V is TRBV20-1; D uncertain. The V and J ends lost 5 bases and 1 base respectively, with 11 bases between them. Germline loops: CDR1 DFQATT, CDR2 SNEGSKA (reference sequence). The CDR3 contains 13 residues. The CDR3 is CSAFLWVQETQYF. As DNA, the CDR3 is TGCAGTGCTTTCCTTTGGGTCCAAGAGACCCAGTACTTC.

The rearrangement uses TRBV19 and TRBJ2-7, with 8 bases identical to TRBD1. V shed 8 bases, J shed 5 bases, and the junction held 8 bases outside the gene matches. This CDR3 contains 13 residues. Germline values: CDR1 LNHDA, CDR2 SQIVND (reference sequence). CDR3 amino acids: CASRGTGGNEQYF. The CDR3 nucleotides read TGTGCCAGTCGTGGTACAGGGGGGAACGAGCAGTACTTC.

The chain carries TRBV6-4 and TRBJ2-7; D is perhaps TRBD1 or TRBD2 (6 bases each). This CDR3 has 15 amino acids. CDR1 MRHNA and CDR2 SNTAGT come from the germline V gene. V was clipped by 2 bases and J by 3 bases, with 14 bases between them. The DNA of the CDR3 is TGTGCCAGCAGTGACCCCAAAAGGGGGGACTACGAGCAGTACTTC. Protein product: CASSDPKRGDYEQYF.

This clonotype was counted only a few times. The CDR3 is CASSPPNTHNQPQHF. Here the CDR3 DNA reads TGTGCCAGCTCACCACCCAACACCCACAATCAGCCCCAGCATTTT. This chain joins TRBV18 and TRBJ1-5, with D unclear. V lost 0 bases to trimming and J lost 3 bases, with 9 bases between them. CDR3 length equals 15 residues. Germline V gives CDR1 KGHSH, CDR2 LQKENI.

The chain uses TRBV20-1 and TRBJ2-1; no clear D. The V gene's germline CDR1 is DFQATT and CDR2 SNEGSKA (reference sequence). Between the trimmed V and J ends, which lost 3 bases and 6 bases, there was a span of 9 bases. This CDR3 is 12 amino acids long. The CDR3 sequence: CSASPRRNEQFF. DNA of the CDR3: TGCAGTGCTAGTCCCCGACGCAATGAGCAGTTCTTC.

This clonotype has only a few counts. The chain recombines TRBV12-3 or TRBV12-4 with TRBJ2-1; the D gene could be TRBD1 or TRBD2 (5 bases each). V shed 5 bases and J shed 7 bases, with 18 bases lying between them. There are 15 residues in the CDR3. CDR3 bases: TGTGCCAGCAGTCCCCGGGGCGGGTTGGGGAATGAGCAGTTCTTC. Its protein product is CASSPRGGLGNEQFF.

The J gene is TRBJ1-1, the V gene TRBV6-1; tentative D call: TRBD1 (5 bases). Trimming left V 4 bases short and J 3 bases short, with 18 bases between. In germline, CDR1 is MNHNS, CDR2 SASEGT. The CDR3 is made up of 16 amino acids. In nucleotides, the CDR3 is TGTGCCAGCAGTGTTCGGCAGGGAATAACGGACACTGAAGCTTTCTTT. Its protein product is CASSVRQGITDTEAFF.

The CDR3 coding sequence is TGTGCCAGCAGCTTAAATTTGGCAGATACGCAGTATTTT. Encoded protein: CASSLNLADTQYF. This chain connects TRBV7-3 to TRBJ2-3, with unresolved D. Germline-derived CDR1 and CDR2 are SGHTA and FQGTGA. V dropped 1 base and J dropped 4 bases, with 6 bases sitting between them. The CDR3 runs 13 residues.

The chain carries TRBV20-1 and TRBJ2-3; D remains ambiguous. This CDR3 has 15 amino acids. CDR1 is DFQATT, CDR2 SNEGSKA, per germline (reference sequence). Trimming removed 0 bases from V and 0 bases from J, with 10 bases in between. CDR3 in amino acids: CSARDRVASTDTQYF. CDR3 DNA sequence: TGCAGTGCTAGAGATCGGGTAGCTAGCACAGATACGCAGTATTTT.

This clonotype was seen only a few times. J is TRBJ2-3 and V is TRBV5-1; D is possibly TRBD1 or TRBD2 (6 bases each). Germline CDR1 reads SGHRS; CDR2 reads YFSETQ. Trimming removed 4 bases from V and 0 bases from J, with 21 bases in between. This CDR3 has 18 amino acids. The CDR3 region is CASSIDRRVVSSTDTQYF. CDR3 nucleotides: TGCGCCAGCAGCATAGACAGGAGGGTGGTATCAAGCACAGATACGCAGTATTTT.

This chain links TRBV5-5 with TRBJ2-7; D not certain. The CDR3 extends over 13 amino acids. The germline V gene encodes CDR1 SGHKS and CDR2 YYEKEE (reference sequence). V was shortened by 6 bases and J by 3 bases, with 13 bases between the two germline ends. The CDR3 sequence: CASNYDVGYEQYF. Here the CDR3 DNA reads TGTGCCAGCAACTACGACGTGGGCTACGAGCAGTACTTC.

This chain links TRBV30 with TRBJ1-5; no reliable D call. This CDR3 region has 17 residues. The ends were cut back, 4 bases at V and 6 bases at J, with 25 bases in the middle. Per the germline V gene, CDR1 is GTSNPN and CDR2 is SVGIG (reference sequence). CDR3 in DNA: TGTGCCTGGACCAAGACCGGGATCTCTAGAGACTGTCAGCCCCAGCATTTT. Translating gives CAWTKTGISRDCQPQHF.

CDR3 protein: CSASRLTDTQYF. The CDR3 DNA reads TGCAGTGCTAGTAGGCTCACAGATACGCAGTATTTT. The V call is TRBV20-1, the J call TRBJ2-3, with D uncertain. This CDR3 region has 12 residues. The germline gives CDR1 DFQATT, CDR2 SNEGSKA (reference sequence). V was trimmed by 3 bases and J by 2 bases, leaving 6 bases between them.

The V call is TRBV29-1, the J call TRBJ1-2; unclear D gene. The CDR3 is 10 residues long. Per the germline V gene, CDR1 is SQVTM and CDR2 is ANQGSEA. With 3 bases removed from V and 6 bases from J, the gap between germline ends came to 5 bases. CDR3 residues: CSVDKDGYTF. The DNA of the CDR3 is TGCAGCGTTGACAAGGATGGCTACACCTTC.

The rearrangement joins TRBV7-6 to TRBJ1-6; D unclear. Trimming took 6 bases from V and 6 from J, leaving 6 bases between them. CDR1 is SGHVS, CDR2 FNYEAQ, per germline. There are 12 residues in the CDR3. The CDR3 sequence: CASRSPNSPLHF. The DNA of the CDR3 is TGTGCCAGCAGGTCTCCTAATTCACCCCTCCACTTT.

This clonotype was found many times. This chain joins TRBV5-1 and TRBJ1-4; TRBD1 matches 9 bases. The CDR3 contains 15 residues. CDR1 SGHRS and CDR2 YFSETQ come from the germline V gene. Trimming at V came to 7 bases and at J to 4 bases, leaving 8 bases not matched to a gene. CDR3 DNA: TGCGCCAGCGCGTTACAGGGGGCCCTTAATGAAAAACTGTTTTTT. It yields the protein CASALQGALNEKLFF.

This chain links TRBV7-9 with TRBJ2-5; a possible D gene is TRBD1 (6 bases). Germline loops: CDR1 SEHNR, CDR2 FQNEAQ (reference sequence). V lost 4 bases, J lost 5 bases, and 17 bases lay in between. This CDR3 comprises 15 residues. The CDR3 loop reads CASSSRGYLGETQYF. The CDR3 DNA reads TGTGCCAGCAGCTCGAGGGGGTACCTCGGGGAGACCCAGTACTTC.

A few counts support this clonotype. V gene TRBV15 combines with J gene TRBJ1-2, with 7 bases aligning to TRBD1. Germline V gene sequence: CDR1 LNHNV, CDR2 YYDKDF (reference sequence). With 0 bases clipped from V and 4 bases from J, the junction kept 11 bases outside the gene matches. CDR3 length equals 17 residues. In DNA form, the CDR3 reads TGTGCCACCAGCAGAGAGAGAGGACAGGCCCCTAGCTATGGCTACACCTTC. As protein: CATSRERGQAPSYGYTF.

At least ten counts were recorded for this clonotype. The chain has TRBV30 and TRBJ2-2; D remains ambiguous. Germline-derived CDR1 and CDR2 are GTSNPN and SVGIG (reference sequence). The germline V and J ends were trimmed by 3 bases and 6 bases, with 8 bases remaining between them. The CDR3 spans 12 residues. CDR3 sequence: CAWRNSPGELFF. In DNA, the CDR3 is TGTGCCTGGAGAAACAGTCCCGGGGAGCTGTTTTTT. Complete variable domain (other parts from reference TRBV30 and TRBJ2-2): SQTIHQWPATLVQPVGSPLSLECTVEGTSNPNLYWYRQAAGRGLQLLFYSVGIGQISSEVPQNLSASRPQDRQFILSSKKLLLSDSGFYLCAWRNSPGELFFGEGSRLTVL.

Ten or more counts support this clonotype. The chain couples TRBV7-8 to TRBJ2-7; tentatively, D is TRBD2 (6 bases). CDR1 is SGHVS and CDR2 is FQNEAQ in the germline V gene. The V end lost 2 bases, the J end lost 2 bases, and 16 bases lay between the germline ends. The CDR3 consists of 16 residues. This CDR3 reads CASSLSWRSGTYEQYF. The CDR3 bases are TGTGCCAGCAGCTTAAGCTGGCGTAGCGGCACCTACGAGCAGTACTTC.

This clonotype was found many times. The chain carries TRBV12-3 or TRBV12-4 and TRBJ1-2, with D possibly matching TRBD1 (6 bases). Trimming pared 6 bases from V and 4 bases from J, leaving 18 bases between. The CDR3 spans 15 residues. The CDR3 DNA is TGTGCCAGCAGCTCCGACAGGAAACCCTCCTATGGCTACACCTTC. Translating it yields CASSSDRKPSYGYTF.

This clonotype was picked up a small number of times. The CDR3 nucleotides read TGTGCCAGCAGTGAATTTGCAGGACAGAACACTGAAGCTTTCTTT. Translated: CASSEFAGQNTEAFF. The rearrangement joins TRBV25-1 to TRBJ1-1; D is possibly TRBD1 (5 bases). The germline gives CDR1 MGHDK, CDR2 SYGVNS. CDR3 length: 15 residues. Trimming removed 1 base at V and 1 base at J, with 10 bases between.

The V gene is TRBV29-1, the J gene TRBJ2-3, with 9 bases identical to TRBD1. With V trimmed by 6 bases and J by 4 bases, 8 bases remained unmatched. The length of the CDR3 is 14 residues. The germline V gene encodes CDR1 SQVTM and CDR2 ANQGSEA. CDR3 in amino acids: CSVGQGNPPDTQYF. CDR3 DNA sequence: TGCAGCGTAGGACAGGGGAACCCCCCAGATACGCAGTATTTT.

This clonotype was seen more than once but under ten times. V is TRBV10-3 and J is TRBJ2-1, with TRBD2 matching over 7 bases. This CDR3 has 14 residues. V was pared by 3 bases and J by 8 bases, with 7 bases of the junction left unmatched. Germline V gives CDR1 ENHRY, CDR2 SYGVKD. This CDR3 reads CAISELRGDYEQFF. In DNA form, the CDR3 reads TGTGCCATCAGTGAACTCCGGGGGGATTATGAGCAGTTCTTC.

The table lists this clonotype with a few counts. This sequence joins TRBV20-1 and TRBJ2-1; D may be TRBD2 (5 bases). The CDR3 is 11 amino acids. The V gene lost 1 base and the J gene lost 12 bases, with 10 bases spanning the gap. CDR1 is DFQATT, CDR2 SNEGSKA, per germline (reference sequence). This chain's CDR3 is CSARAGLRQFF. CDR3 in DNA: TGCAGTGCTAGAGCGGGGTTACGGCAGTTCTTC.

The rearrangement uses TRBV6-2 or TRBV6-3 and TRBJ2-2; 7 positions match TRBD2. Germline CDR1 MNHEY, CDR2 SVGEGT. The ends lost 2 bases at V and 3 bases at J; junction bases unmatched: 9. The CDR3 length is 17 residues. The CDR3 bases are TGTGCCAGCAGTTACCCTCCCAGCGGGGTTTACACCGGGGAGCTGTTTTTT. Translating gives CASSYPPSGVYTGELFF.